The 17 T cell receptor beta chains listed next were all sequenced from one sample in a study of PD-L1 blockade in urothelial cancer. Produced via immunoSEQ multiplex PCR; TCRdb's table is partial and in-frame only. This sample has fewer than 100,000 clones, with 85% found just once. The time point is: pretreatment peripheral blood. Here the sequenced sample was PBMCs, taken around atezolizumab (anti-PD-L1) treatment. Receptor source: a man in his forties or fifties with urothelial cancer.

The genes are TRBV19 and TRBJ2-1; 13 nucleotides agree with TRBD2. Germline CDR1 LNHDA, CDR2 SQIVND (reference sequence). This CDR3 spans 15 amino acids. V was pared by 6 bases and J by 10 bases, with 9 bases of the junction left unmatched. The CDR3 DNA reads TGTGCCAGTAGCCCTAGGACTAGCGGGAGTAGGGAGCAGTTCTTC. The encoded protein is CASSPRTSGSREQFF.

The chain joins TRBV28 to TRBJ2-7; no definite D call. The germline V and J ends were trimmed by 4 bases and 2 bases, with 18 bases remaining between them. CDR1 and CDR2 from the germline V gene are MDHEN and SYDVKM. CDR3 length equals 16 residues. CDR3 protein: CASSSPAEVPTYEQYF. CDR3 nucleotides: TGTGCCAGCAGTTCCCCTGCTGAGGTTCCTACCTACGAGCAGTACTTC.

The chain uses TRBV25-1 and TRBJ1-1; D might be TRBD1 (6 bases). The length of the CDR3 is 14 residues. Germline CDR1 and CDR2: MGHDK and SYGVNS. Trimming shortened V by 4 bases and J by 5 bases, and 14 bases separated the two germline ends. CDR3 protein: CASSAPRGRTEAFF. The CDR3 DNA follows: TGTGCCAGCAGTGCCCCCAGGGGTAGGACTGAAGCTTTCTTT.

The genes are TRBV29-1 and TRBJ2-4; TRBD2 might be the D (5 bases). Germline values: CDR1 SQVTM, CDR2 ANQGSEA. The length of the CDR3 is 13 residues. The V and J ends lost 7 bases and 0 bases respectively, with 10 bases between them. The CDR3 DNA follows: TGCAGCGGGGGAGAGCTAGCCAAAAACATTCAGTACTTC. This sequence encodes CSGGELAKNIQYF.

The rearrangement links TRBV5-4 to TRBJ2-3; D perhaps matches TRBD2 (6 bases). V was clipped by 6 bases and J by 1 base, with 12 bases between them. Germline lookup yields CDR1 SGHNT and CDR2 YYREEE (reference sequence). The CDR3 runs 14 residues. The DNA for the CDR3 is TGTGCCAGCACCGAGGAGGGTGGCACAGATACGCAGTATTTT. Encoded protein: CASTEEGGTDTQYF. The full variable domain, in which reference TRBV5-4 and TRBJ2-3 provide the parts outside the CDR3, is ETGVTQSPTHLIKTRGQQVTLRCSSQSGHNTVSWYQQALGQGPQFIFQYYREEENGRGNFPPRFSGLQFPNYSSELNVNALELDDSALYLCASTEEGGTDTQYFGPGTRLTVL.

The sample holds a few counts of this clone. The rearrangement links TRBV11-2 to TRBJ2-7; D may be TRBD1 (6 bases). This CDR3 spans 16 amino acids. Germline CDR1 reads SGHAT; CDR2 reads FQNNGV. V was shortened by 5 bases and J by 2 bases, with 19 bases between the two germline ends. The CDR3 protein is CASSPINRQDAYEQYF. Here the CDR3 DNA reads TGTGCCAGCAGCCCAATCAATCGACAGGACGCCTACGAGCAGTACTTC.

The chain links TRBV6-5 to TRBJ2-5, with 8 bases identical to TRBD1. The length of the CDR3 is 16 residues. The ends lost 2 bases at V and 5 bases at J; junction bases unmatched: 10. Germline V lookup: CDR1 MNHEY, CDR2 SVGAGI. The CDR3, as DNA: TGTGCCAGCAGTTACACATGGACAGGGTCTAAGGAGACCCAGTACTTC. Amino acids: CASSYTWTGSKETQYF.

Only one count was recorded for this clone. The chain joins TRBV5-1 to TRBJ2-3, with D perhaps TRBD1 (5 bases). CDR3 length equals 15 residues. V gave up 2 bases and J gave up 1 base, with 11 bases separating them. CDR1 is SGHRS and CDR2 is YFSETQ in the germline V gene. The CDR3 region has the DNA TGCGCCAGCAGCTTATTCAGGGTTGGCACAGATACGCAGTATTTT. Translating gives CASSLFRVGTDTQYF.

The chain is built from TRBV9 and TRBJ1-1; D might be TRBD1 (5 bases). CDR3 length equals 14 residues. Germline V lookup: CDR1 SGDLS, CDR2 YYNGEE. Trimming stripped 0 bases from V and 3 bases from J, with 9 bases between. This CDR3 reads CASSVASGDTEAFF. The CDR3, as DNA: TGTGCCAGCAGCGTAGCATCGGGGGACACTGAAGCTTTCTTT. Based on the CDR3 plus reference TRBV9 and TRBJ1-1, the full variable domain is DSGVTQTPKHLITATGQRVTLRCSPRSGDLSVYWYQQSLDQGLQFLIQYYNGEERAKGNILERFSAQQFPDLHSELNLSSLELGDSALYFCASSVASGDTEAFFGQGTRLTVV.

V is TRBV5-1 and J is TRBJ1-1; no definite D call. Germline CDR1 and CDR2: SGHRS and YFSETQ. The CDR3 extends over 16 amino acids. V dropped 0 bases and J dropped 2 bases, with 14 bases sitting between them. Here the CDR3 reads CASSLAAGLGNTEAFF. In nucleotides, the CDR3 is TGCGCCAGCAGCTTGGCCGCGGGCTTGGGAAACACTGAAGCTTTCTTT.

This chain links TRBV5-1 with TRBJ2-1, with a tentative D call TRBD2 (6 bases). The V gene's germline CDR1 is SGHRS and CDR2 YFSETQ. The CDR3 extends over 14 amino acids. Trimming shortened V by 2 bases and J by 8 bases, and 14 bases separated the two germline ends. Here the CDR3 reads CASSFSSVPDEQFF. Here the CDR3 DNA reads TGCGCCAGCAGCTTTTCTAGCGTCCCCGATGAGCAGTTCTTC.

This chain connects TRBV25-1 to TRBJ2-1, with D unclear. The V and J ends lost 4 bases and 10 bases respectively, with 14 bases between them. This CDR3 is 13 amino acids long. Germline V gene sequence: CDR1 MGHDK, CDR2 SYGVNS. The CDR3, as DNA: TGTGCCAGCAGTGTGAGGTCCGGCGGCGAGCAGTTCTTC. Translating gives CASSVRSGGEQFF. Based on the CDR3 plus reference TRBV25-1 and TRBJ2-1, the full variable domain is EADIYQTPRYLVIGTGKKITLECSQTMGHDKMYWYQQDPGMELHLIHYSYGVNSTEKGDLSSESTVSRIRTEHFPLTLESARPSHTSQYLCASSVRSGGEQFFGPGTRLTVL.

The CDR3 loop is CAISTGTSGSSEQYF. DNA of the CDR3: TGTGCCATCAGTACCGGGACTAGCGGGAGTAGCGAGCAGTACTTC. The chain couples TRBV10-3 to TRBJ2-7; 14 positions match TRBD2. Germline trimming cut 5 bases from V and 6 bases from J; bases unmatched to any gene: 6. The germline CDR1 and CDR2 sequences are ENHRY and SYGVKD. This CDR3 comprises 15 residues.

The chain links TRBV4-1 to TRBJ1-1, with 7 bases lining up with TRBD1. CDR3 length: 15 amino acids. In germline, CDR1 is MGHRA, CDR2 YSYEKL. Trimming took 2 bases from V and 8 from J; bases not matched to a gene: 11. DNA of the CDR3: TGCGCCAGCAGCCAACCCCCACAGGGGCAAGGGGAAGCTTTCTTT. Translation gives CASSQPPQGQGEAFF.

The chain couples TRBV30 to TRBJ1-4; D not certain. V lost 2 bases, J lost 5 bases, and 18 bases lay in between. Looked up from germline, CDR1 is GTSNPN and CDR2 is SVGIG (reference sequence). The CDR3 is 16 amino acids. CDR3 DNA sequence: TGTGCCTGGAGTCGGCTTACCCCGGGAATAAATGAAAAACTGTTTTTT. Translated, it gives CAWSRLTPGINEKLFF.

The chain joins TRBV6-1 to TRBJ2-5; a possible D gene is TRBD1 (5 bases). V lost 6 bases and J lost 4, with 15 bases in between. This CDR3 is 14 amino acids long. The germline V gene has CDR1 MNHNS and CDR2 SASEGT. The CDR3 is CASRDQGMGETQYF. The CDR3 nucleotides read TGTGCCAGCAGGGATCAGGGAATGGGAGAGACCCAGTACTTC.

V and J are TRBV4-1 and TRBJ2-7; 11 positions match TRBD1. V dropped 1 base and J dropped 3; count of bases not matched to a gene: 2. Germline V gene data show CDR1 as MGHRA and CDR2 as YSYEKL. This CDR3 comprises 15 residues. The CDR3 DNA reads TGCGCCAGCAGCCAAGGGGACAGGGGGGGCTACGAGCAGTACTTC. Translated: CASSQGDRGGYEQYF.